A selection of T cell receptor beta chains follows, all from one sample in a study of patients and donors after allogeneic stem cell transplantation. TCRdb re-derived calls from the RT-PCR reads in MiXCR, one entry per CDR3 protein. This table holds about 40,000 distinct CDR3 sequences, about 30% found once. The specimen sequenced was blood, either unsorted or a sorted T cell fraction (not recorded which). The receptors were sampled from a human donor who was either an allogeneic HSCT recipient or a stem cell or donor lymphocyte infusion donor (not recorded which). It is not recorded whose cells these are; they may come from a transplant donor. Each CDR3 is given with its conserved first and last residue. D genes are given only for firm matches. Part of the rows lack a size; the others show once, few, many or a class for expanded clones.

D gene	clone size	V gene	J gene	CDR3 protein	CDR3 DNA
NA	few	TRBV28	TRBJ2-7	CASSSRLTSSYEQYF	TGTGCCAGCAGTTCACGATTGACTAGTTCCTACGAGCAGTACTTC
NA	NA	TRBV5-1	TRBJ2-1	CASSFSGYWGEQFF	TGCGCCAGCAGCTTTAGTGGTTATTGGGGTGAGCAGTTCTTC
TRBD2	few	TRBV10-3	TRBJ2-7	CALHRASGSYEQYF	TGTGCCCTACACCGGGCTAGCGGATCCTACGAGCAGTACTTC
TRBD1	few	TRBV6-5	TRBJ2-7	CASSRQGWWYEQYF	TGTGCCAGCAGTAGACAGGGTTGGTGGTACGAGCAGTACTTC
NA	few	TRBV7-3	TRBJ1-1	CASSLGAQGWGTEAFF	TGTGCCAGCAGCTTAGGTGCACAGGGATGGGGCACTGAAGCTTTCTTT
NA	few	TRBV27	TRBJ1-1	CASSFNGPFEAFF	TGTGCCAGCAGTTTCAACGGGCCGTTTGAAGCTTTCTTT
TRBD2	NA	TRBV2	TRBJ2-7	CASREGLAPLFYEQYF	TGTGCCAGCAGGGAGGGACTAGCTCCACTTTTTTACGAGCAGTACTTC
NA	few	TRBV25-1	TRBJ2-7	CASSVVDSPYEQYF	TGTGCCAGCAGTGTCGTGGACAGTCCCTACGAGCAGTACTTC
NA	few	TRBV7-2	TRBJ2-3	CASSFPPDTQYF	TGTGCCAGCAGCTTTCCCCCAGATACGCAGTATTTT
TRBD1	NA	TRBV10-3	TRBJ1-2	CAISGTPGQGSYGYTF	TGTGCCATCAGTGGCACGCCGGGACAGGGATCTTATGGCTACACCTTC
TRBD1	few	TRBV3-1	TRBJ1-4	CASSQDWNRGQSANEKLFF	TGTGCCAGCAGCCAAGATTGGAACAGGGGGCAGTCGGCTAATGAAAAACTGTTTTTT
NA	NA	TRBV28	TRBJ2-5	CASSFFETQYF	TGTGCCAGCAGTTTCTTTGAGACCCAGTACTTC
TRBD2	few	TRBV5-1	TRBJ2-7	CASSSGLAGAYEQYF	TGCGCCAGCAGCTCGGGACTAGCGGGGGCCTACGAGCAGTACTTC
TRBD2	NA	TRBV27	TRBJ2-3	CASRPSGNTDTQYF	TGTGCCAGCAGGCCTAGCGGAAACACAGATACGCAGTATTTT
NA	NA	TRBV12-3/TRBV12-4	TRBJ2-1	CASSTGTFNEQFF	TGTGCCAGCAGCACTGGGACCTTCAATGAGCAGTTCTTC
NA	NA	TRBV2	TRBJ1-5	CASTATRGSQPQHF	TGTGCCAGCACCGCGACTCGTGGTTCTCAGCCCCAGCATTTT
NA	NA	TRBV28	TRBJ2-3	CASRGDTRTDTQYF	TGTGCCAGCAGAGGGGACACCCGCACAGATACGCAGTATTTT
NA	NA	TRBV6-5	TRBJ2-3	CASSYSRRGDTQYF	TGTGCCAGCAGTTACTCGAGAAGAGGAGATACGCAGTATTTT
NA	NA	TRBV18	TRBJ1-5	CASSTIVASNQPQHF	TGTGCCAGCTCAACTATTGTAGCAAGCAATCAGCCCCAGCATTTT
NA	few	TRBV11-3	TRBJ2-5	CASSLGWGPKYF	TGTGCCAGCAGCTTGGGCTGGGGACCCAAGTACTTC
NA	many	TRBV7-2	TRBJ2-5	CASSSTFVTWETQYF	TGTGCCAGCAGCTCGACTTTCGTGACATGGGAGACCCAGTACTTC
TRBD1	NA	TRBV20-1	TRBJ2-1	CSALRQGTYNEQFF	TGCAGTGCACTTCGACAGGGTACCTACAATGAGCAGTTCTTC
NA	few	TRBV20-1	TRBJ1-1	CSASPMNTEAFF	TGCAGTGCTAGTCCGATGAACACTGAAGCTTTCTTT
NA	NA	TRBV20-1	TRBJ2-7	CSARQGHNSYEQYF	TGCAGTGCTAGACAGGGCCACAACTCCTACGAGCAGTACTTC
TRBD2	NA	TRBV29-1	TRBJ2-3	CSVRRELADTQYF	TGCAGCGTTAGGCGGGAGCTGGCAGATACGCAGTATTTT
NA	NA	TRBV28	TRBJ2-7	CASSFPGQSYEQYF	TGTGCCAGCAGTTTCCCCGGACAGTCCTACGAGCAGTACTTC
NA	NA	TRBV12-3/TRBV12-4	TRBJ2-2	CASKIYRELFF	TGTGCCAGCAAAATTTACCGGGAGCTGTTTTTT
NA	NA	TRBV4-1	TRBJ2-2	CASSQSPRELFF	TGCGCCAGCAGCCAAAGCCCCAGGGAGCTGTTTTTT
TRBD1	NA	TRBV6-1	TRBJ1-1	CASSPRTGVNTEAFF	TGTGCCAGCAGCCCGCGGACAGGAGTGAACACTGAAGCTTTCTTT
NA	NA	TRBV28	TRBJ2-5	CASSFGVEGSQETQYF	TGTGCCAGCAGTTTCGGTGTGGAGGGTTCGCAAGAGACCCAGTACTTC
TRBD2	NA	TRBV10-3	TRBJ2-4	CATMLAGGGNIQYF	TGTGCCACGATGTTAGCGGGAGGTGGGAACATTCAGTACTTC
TRBD1	NA	TRBV4-3	TRBJ1-1	CASSPSFGQGGRTEAFF	TGCGCCAGCAGCCCCTCGTTTGGGCAGGGGGGTAGGACTGAAGCTTTCTTT
NA	NA	TRBV7-9	TRBJ2-7	CASSMAGTSEQYF	TGTGCCAGCAGCATGGCCGGGACATCAGAGCAGTACTTC
TRBD1	many	TRBV3-1	TRBJ1-2	CASSYGQGEGTF	TGTGCCAGCAGCTACGGACAGGGCGAAGGCACCTTC
NA	few	TRBV7-8	TRBJ1-1	CASSLPDVPRATEAFF	TGTGCCAGCAGCCTCCCCGACGTCCCCCGGGCAACTGAAGCTTTCTTT
TRBD2	NA	TRBV14	TRBJ2-1	CASSQVPSGSWGNNEQFF	TGTGCCAGCAGCCAAGTTCCTAGCGGGAGTTGGGGGAACAATGAGCAGTTCTTC
NA	NA	TRBV6-1	TRBJ2-7	CASSEQRNYEQYF	TGTGCCAGCAGTGAACAGCGGAACTACGAGCAGTACTTC
NA	NA	TRBV5-1	TRBJ1-1	CASRFDSLNTEALF	TGCGCCAGCAGATTTGACAGCCTTAACACTGAAGCTCTCTTT
NA	NA	TRBV5-4	TRBJ1-2	CASTIGGGYTF	TGTGCCTCTACTATCGGGGGTGGCTACACCTTC
NA	few	TRBV6-1	TRBJ1-1	CASSEKGTEAFF	TGTGCCAGCAGTGAAAAGGGCACTGAAGCTTTCTTT
NA	few	TRBV5-6	TRBJ2-1	CASSADTYNEQFF	TGTGCCAGCAGCGCGGACACTTACAATGAGCAGTTCTTC
TRBD1	NA	TRBV12-3/TRBV12-4	TRBJ2-2	CASSSPRGPRTGELFF	TGTGCCAGCAGTTCCCCCAGGGGGCCTCGGACGGGGGAGCTGTTTTTT
NA	NA	TRBV7-2	TRBJ1-4	CASSLAPALNEKLFF	TGTGCCAGCAGCTTAGCTCCGGCTCTTAATGAAAAACTGTTTTTT
NA	few	TRBV25-1	TRBJ1-3	CASSETTRNTIYF	TGTGCCAGCAGTGAGACTACGCGAAACACCATATATTTT
NA	NA	TRBV5-1	TRBJ2-7	CASSSISGATYEQYF	TGCGCCAGCAGCTCAATATCCGGGGCGACCTACGAGCAGTACTTC